Here is one T cell receptor beta chain with its context. What it binds is not known. The ends lost 5 bases at V and 7 bases at J; junction bases unmatched: 8. CDR3 length: 14 residues. Germline lookup yields CDR1 MNHEY and CDR2 SMNVEV (reference sequence). Baseline, cycle 4 day 1, and cycle 7 day 1 were the blood sampling points. Sequencing used immunoSEQ multiplex PCR; TCRdb keeps in-frame clones, though not all of them. The sample lists about 50,000 clones, less than 90% seen once, with roughly 0.6% in the top ten. These data are taken from a study of OX40 agonist ivuxolimab in advanced cancers. About the study: Therapy given before enrollment (anti-PD-1, anti-PD-L1 or anti-CTLA-4) was allowed, and roughly 42% had some.

Study-level findings and limits: The mean number of expanded clones was higher in CD8+ T cells than in CD4+.

The receptor was derived from an adult with an advanced solid tumor such as melanoma, head and neck, liver or kidney cancer. The sequences come from CD4+ or CD8+ T cells sorted from blood, collected in a trial of the OX40 agonist ivuxolimab. The chain is built from TRBV27 and TRBJ2-3, with 8 bases fitting TRBD2. The CDR3 sequence: CASSAGGGVNTQYF. CDR3 coding DNA: TGTGCCAGCAGTGCGGGGGGCGGTGTAAATACGCAGTATTTT.